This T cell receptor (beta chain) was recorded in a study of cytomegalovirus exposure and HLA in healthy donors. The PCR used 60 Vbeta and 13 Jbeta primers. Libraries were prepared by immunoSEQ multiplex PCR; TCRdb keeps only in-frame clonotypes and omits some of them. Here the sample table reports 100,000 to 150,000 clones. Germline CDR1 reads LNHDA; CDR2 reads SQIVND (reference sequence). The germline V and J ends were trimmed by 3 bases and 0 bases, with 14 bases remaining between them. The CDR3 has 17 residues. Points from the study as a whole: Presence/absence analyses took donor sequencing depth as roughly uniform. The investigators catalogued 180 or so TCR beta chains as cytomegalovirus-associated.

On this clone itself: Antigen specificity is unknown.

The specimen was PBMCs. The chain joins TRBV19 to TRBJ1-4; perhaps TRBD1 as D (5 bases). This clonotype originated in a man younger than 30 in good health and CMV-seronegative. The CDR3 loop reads CASSIGQIKATNEKLFF. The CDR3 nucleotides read TGTGCCAGTAGTATCGGACAAATCAAAGCAACTAATGAAAAACTGTTTTTT.